This TCR beta chain was sequenced in a study of T cell responses to AZD1222 COVID-19 vaccine. General study results and limits: No repertoire was sampled before or during the peak T cell response, only after it. Close to half of spike-specific TCRs reportedly recognize unmutated variant regions. Dominant at 160-218 and 743-854, vaccine-associated CD4 TCRs also spanned spike.

Germline V CDR1 and CDR2: SGHRS, YFSETQ. The V end was cut by 0 bases, the J end by 6 bases, with 13 bases between. The CDR3 loop spans 15 amino acids. Comment on this clone: Its antigen is undetermined.

Measured with immunoSEQ multiplex PCR; TCRdb has only the in-frame clones, and not every one. This table holds around 130,000 clones, approximately 85% found once. This TCR was recovered from an adult in good health. Sample: peripheral blood, taken on day 0 of AZD1222 vaccination. V is TRBV5-1 and J is TRBJ1-5, with D uncertain. CDR3 DNA sequence: TGCGCCAGCAGCTTGGGACCGGAACGGGGTCAGCCCCAGCATTTT. Protein sequence: CASSLGPERGQPQHF.